The T cell receptor beta chain under discussion was sequenced for a study of sequential checkpoint blockade in melanoma. The repertoire was sequenced with immunoSEQ multiplex PCR; TCRdb's copy has only in-frame clones and lacks some. The sample holds around 19,000 clones, 55% to 80% seen once. CDR3 size: 13 residues. Trimming stripped 10 bases from V and 6 bases from J, with 15 bases between. The germline V gene has CDR1 LNHDA and CDR2 SQIVND (reference sequence). Treatment described: randomized to nivolumab then ipilimumab (arm A) or the reverse (arm B). Sequencing used CD8+ T cells sorted from blood (inferred from file names), obtained from a patient given nivolumab and ipilimumab in sequence. The gene calls are TRBV19 and TRBJ1-4; a possible D gene is TRBD1 (5 bases). The clonotype originates from a human donor with melanoma. In DNA, the CDR3 is TGTGCCACCCAGGGTTTAGGGGATGAAAAACTGTTTTTT. The encoded protein is CATQGLGDEKLFF.